The 2 T cell receptor beta chains below were found in one sample sequenced in a study of regulatory T cells in long-lasting Graves disease. Time point noted: newly diagnosed GD, antithyroid drugs for less than 3 months. Construction of the TCR library relied on RNA isolated from PBMCs. TCR beta libraries were built with iRepertoire HTBI primers and Arm-PCR of CDR3 regions. TCRdb re-called the multiplex PCR reads with MiXCR, one entry per CDR3 protein. The sample consists of about 620,000 distinct CDR3 sequences, about 16% of them appearing once. These data also formed part of another study, on T cells in Graves' hyperthyroidism and ophthalmopathy.

This specimen was peripheral blood mononuclear cells (PBMCs), taken at new diagnosis, from a patient treated with antithyroid drugs. Receptors were obtained from a woman aged 25 to 39 with Graves disease.

This clonotype has a handful of counts. The CDR3 here is CASILSGGTDTQYF. CDR3 DNA sequence: TGTGCCAGCATACTATCGGGGGGCACAGATACGCAGTATTTT. The chain employs TRBV12-3 or TRBV12-4 and TRBJ2-3; TRBD2 is a possible D gene (6 bases). V was shortened by 7 bases and J by 1 base, with 12 bases between the two germline ends. CDR3 length: 14 amino acids.

In this sample, this clonotype turned up a few times. The chain employs TRBV12-3 or TRBV12-4 and TRBJ1-2, with D unclear. V shed 7 bases and J shed 6 bases, with 27 bases lying between them. The CDR3 spans 17 residues. DNA for the CDR3: TGTGCCAGCACCCCTACGCCGGGGTTAAGGTTGGAGGATGGCTACACCTTC. Its translation: CASTPTPGLRLEDGYTF.